This T cell receptor beta chain emerged from a study of OX40 agonist ivuxolimab in advanced cancers. Study conclusions and caveats: Averaged across samples, CD8+ T cells carried more expanded clones than CD4+ did.

The data were produced by immunoSEQ multiplex PCR, yet TCRdb's version contains in-frame clones alone and is incomplete. The sample contains fewer than 110,000 clones, roughly 90% of which appear only once. This clone was recorded once. Its matching antigen is unknown. V gave up 6 bases and J gave up 5 bases, with 11 bases separating them. The CDR3 totals 13 residues. Germline values: CDR1 LNHNV, CDR2 YYDKDF (reference sequence). The starting material was CD4+ or CD8+ T cells sorted from blood, obtained in a trial of the OX40 agonist ivuxolimab. The chain joins TRBV15 to TRBJ2-1, with a weak D call TRBD1 (5 bases). The sequence was collected from an adult with an advanced solid tumor such as melanoma, head and neck, liver or kidney cancer. The CDR3 sequence is CATRRGANNEQFF. Written as DNA, the CDR3 is TGTGCCACCAGAAGGGGCGCTAACAATGAGCAGTTCTTC.